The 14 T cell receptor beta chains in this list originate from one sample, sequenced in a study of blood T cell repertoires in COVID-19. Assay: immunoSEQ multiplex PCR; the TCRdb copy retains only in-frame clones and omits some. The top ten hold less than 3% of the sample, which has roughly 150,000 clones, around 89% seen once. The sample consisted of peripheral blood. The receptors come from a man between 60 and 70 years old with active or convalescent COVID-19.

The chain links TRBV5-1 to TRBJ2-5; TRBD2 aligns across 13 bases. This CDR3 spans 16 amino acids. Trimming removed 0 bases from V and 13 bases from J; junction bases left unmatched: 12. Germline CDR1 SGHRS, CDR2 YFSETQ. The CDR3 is CASSLEGTSGIAPPYF. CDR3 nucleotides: TGCGCCAGCAGCTTGGAGGGGACTAGCGGGATCGCCCCCCCGTACTTC.

This chain's CDR3 is CASTPRPGGHEQFF. The CDR3 DNA reads TGTGCCAGCACCCCTCGGCCAGGGGGCCATGAGCAGTTCTTC. The chain combines TRBV7-9 with TRBJ2-1, with TRBD1 identical over 8 bases. CDR3 length: 14 amino acids. The V gene end was trimmed by 7 bases and the J gene end by 8 bases; junction bases not matched to a gene: 10. Per germline, CDR1 SEHNR and CDR2 FQNEAQ (reference sequence).

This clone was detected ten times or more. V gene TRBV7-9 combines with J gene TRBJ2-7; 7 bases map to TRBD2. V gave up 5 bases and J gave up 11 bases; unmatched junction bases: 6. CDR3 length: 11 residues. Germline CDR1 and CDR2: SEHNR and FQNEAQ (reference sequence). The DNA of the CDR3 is TGTGCCAGCAGCCAAGGGAGGGTGGAGTACTTC. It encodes CASSQGRVEYF.

CDR3 region: CASSRDRDSEKLFF. The CDR3, as DNA: TGTGCCAGCAGCCGGGACAGGGATAGTGAAAAACTGTTTTTT. The chain recombines TRBV6-5 with TRBJ1-4, with 9 bases aligning to TRBD1. V dropped 6 bases and J dropped 7; count of bases not matched to a gene: 6. The length of the CDR3 is 14 residues. Germline CDR1 is MNHEY and CDR2 is SVGAGI.

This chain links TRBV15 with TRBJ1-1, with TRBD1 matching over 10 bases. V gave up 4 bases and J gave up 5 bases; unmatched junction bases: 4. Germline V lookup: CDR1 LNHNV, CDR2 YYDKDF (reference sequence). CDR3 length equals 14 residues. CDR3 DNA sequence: TGTGCCACCAGCACTGACAGGGGGCGGACTGAAGCTTTCTTT. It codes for CATSTDRGRTEAFF.

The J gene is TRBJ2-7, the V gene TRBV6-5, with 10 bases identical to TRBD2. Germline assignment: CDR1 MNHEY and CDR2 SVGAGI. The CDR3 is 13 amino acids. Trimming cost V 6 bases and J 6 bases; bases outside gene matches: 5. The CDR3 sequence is CASRASGSSEQYF. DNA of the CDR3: TGTGCCAGCAGGGCTAGCGGGAGTAGCGAGCAGTACTTC.

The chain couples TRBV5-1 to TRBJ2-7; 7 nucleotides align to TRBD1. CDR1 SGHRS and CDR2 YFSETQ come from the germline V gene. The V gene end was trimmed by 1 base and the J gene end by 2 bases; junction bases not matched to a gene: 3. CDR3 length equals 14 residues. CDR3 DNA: TGCGCCAGCAGCTTGTCGACAGGGACCTACGAGCAGTACTTC. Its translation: CASSLSTGTYEQYF.

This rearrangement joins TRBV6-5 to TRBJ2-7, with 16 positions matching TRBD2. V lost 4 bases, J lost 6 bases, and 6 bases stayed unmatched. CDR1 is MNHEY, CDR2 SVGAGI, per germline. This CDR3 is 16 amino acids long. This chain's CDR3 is CASSSPGLAGGREQYF. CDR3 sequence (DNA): TGTGCCAGCAGTTCGCCGGGACTAGCGGGGGGGCGCGAGCAGTACTTC.

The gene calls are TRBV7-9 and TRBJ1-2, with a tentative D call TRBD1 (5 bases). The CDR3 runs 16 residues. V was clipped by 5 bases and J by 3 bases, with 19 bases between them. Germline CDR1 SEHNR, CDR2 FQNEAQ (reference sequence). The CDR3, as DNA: TGTGCCAGCAGCCCCTCGGGGGGAGGGGCGGACTATGGCTACACCTTC. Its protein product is CASSPSGGGADYGYTF.

The CDR3 region has the DNA TGTGCCAGCAGCGTAGAGGCTAGCGGGGGTTACGAGCAGTACTTC. It yields the protein CASSVEASGGYEQYF. This sequence joins TRBV9 and TRBJ2-7; 10 nucleotides line up with TRBD2. CDR3 length: 15 residues. The ends lost 0 bases at V and 4 bases at J; junction bases unmatched: 4. Per the germline V gene, CDR1 is SGDLS and CDR2 is YYNGEE.

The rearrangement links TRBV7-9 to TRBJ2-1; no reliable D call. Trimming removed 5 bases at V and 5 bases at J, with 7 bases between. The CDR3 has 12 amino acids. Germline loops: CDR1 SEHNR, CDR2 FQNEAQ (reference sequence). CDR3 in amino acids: CASSPVDNEQFF. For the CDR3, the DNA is TGTGCCAGCAGCCCTGTCGACAATGAGCAGTTCTTC.

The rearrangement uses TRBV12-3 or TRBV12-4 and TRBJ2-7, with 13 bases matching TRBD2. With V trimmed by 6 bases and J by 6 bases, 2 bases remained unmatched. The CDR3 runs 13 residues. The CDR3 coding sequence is TGTGCCAGCAGACTAGCGGGAGGGATCGAGCAGTACTTC. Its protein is CASRLAGGIEQYF.

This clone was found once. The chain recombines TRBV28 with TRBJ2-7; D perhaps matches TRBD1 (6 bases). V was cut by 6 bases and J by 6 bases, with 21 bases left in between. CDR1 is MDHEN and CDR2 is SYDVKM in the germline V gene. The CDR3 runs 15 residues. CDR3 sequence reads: CASRTAGTLSPEQYF. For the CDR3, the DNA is TGTGCCAGCAGGACTGCCGGGACATTATCCCCCGAGCAGTACTTC.

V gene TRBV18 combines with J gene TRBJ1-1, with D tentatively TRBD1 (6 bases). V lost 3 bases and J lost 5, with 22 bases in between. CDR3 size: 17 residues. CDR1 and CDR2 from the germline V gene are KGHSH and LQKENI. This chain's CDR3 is CASSPSNGNREVTEAFF. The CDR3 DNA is TGTGCCAGCTCACCGTCGAACGGTAACAGGGAAGTGACTGAAGCTTTCTTT.